The 22 T cell receptor beta chains below come from one sample, sequenced in a study of blood T cell repertoires in COVID-19. TCRdb's table, derived via immunoSEQ multiplex PCR, lists solely in-frame clones and lacks some. The table shows a few hundred thousand clones, with about 84% occurring only once. Sequencing was carried out using peripheral blood. The receptor source for this set is a human donor in a cohort sampled during active COVID-19.

The V gene is TRBV5-1, the J gene TRBJ2-5, with D hard to call. The CDR3 extends over 14 amino acids. Germline V CDR1 and CDR2: SGHRS, YFSETQ. With 0 bases removed from V and 1 base from J, the gap between germline ends came to 7 bases. DNA of the CDR3: TGCGCCAGCAGCTTGGACGACTTCCAAGAGACCCAGTACTTC. Translation gives CASSLDDFQETQYF. Together with reference TRBV5-1 and TRBJ2-5, the CDR3 gives the full variable domain: KAGVTQTPRYLIKTRGQQVTLSCSPISGHRSVSWYQQTPGQGLQFLFEYFSETQRNKGNFPGRFSGRQFSNSRSEMNVSTLELGDSALYLCASSLDDFQETQYFGPGTRLLVL.

This clone has just one count. CDR3 nucleotides: TGCGCCAGCAGCGAGGAGGGGAGCTATGGCTACACCTTC. Amino acid sequence: CASSEEGSYGYTF. The chain links TRBV5-1 to TRBJ1-2, with a tentative D call TRBD1 (5 bases). The CDR3 sequence is 13 residues long. Germline V CDR1 and CDR2: SGHRS, YFSETQ. V was shortened by 4 bases and J by 4 bases, with 11 bases between the two germline ends.

The chain joins TRBV7-9 to TRBJ1-3; a possible D gene is TRBD1 (5 bases). Germline V gives CDR1 SEHNR, CDR2 FQNEAQ (reference sequence). Trimming cost V 3 bases and J 0 bases, with 9 bases left between them. There are 15 residues in the CDR3. CDR3 loop: CASSFRQSSGNTIYF. The CDR3 nucleotides are TGTGCCAGCAGCTTTAGACAGAGCTCTGGAAACACCATATATTTT.

This chain links TRBV19 with TRBJ1-4; D unclear. The V end lost 4 bases, the J end lost 12 bases, and 9 bases lay between the germline ends. This CDR3 comprises 11 residues. Per germline, CDR1 LNHDA and CDR2 SQIVND (reference sequence). DNA for the CDR3: TGTGCCAGTAGTACTCCAGTGCAACTGTTTTTT. Protein: CASSTPVQLFF.

CDR3 sequence: CTSSRPGWGGAYGYTF. CDR3 in DNA: TGCACCAGCAGCCGCCCCGGGTGGGGGGGGGCCTATGGCTACACCTTC. The chain couples TRBV1 to TRBJ1-2. TRBV1 is tagged as a pseudogene. The CDR3 sequence is 16 residues long.

As DNA, the CDR3 is TGCAGCGTTGGACAGGGCGCCACCGGGGAGCTGTTTTTT. Its protein product is CSVGQGATGELFF. The V call is TRBV29-1, the J call TRBJ2-2; 7 positions agree with TRBD1. V lost 4 bases, J lost 4 bases, and 3 bases stayed unmatched. Germline CDR1 reads SQVTM; CDR2 reads ANQGSEA. This CDR3 is 13 amino acids long.

J is TRBJ2-1 and V is TRBV24-1; 8 positions agree with TRBD1. This CDR3 comprises 12 residues. V was pared by 3 bases and J by 12 bases, with 3 bases of the junction left unmatched. From germline, CDR1 is KGHDR and CDR2 SFDVKD. This CDR3 is CATSDGTGRQFF. DNA for the CDR3: TGTGCCACCAGTGATGGGACAGGCCGGCAGTTCTTC.

This chain connects TRBV9 to TRBJ1-6, with D tentatively TRBD1 (6 bases). CDR1 and CDR2 (germline): SGDLS, YYNGEE. V lost 4 bases, J lost 0 bases, and 14 bases lay in between. This CDR3 has 17 amino acids. Written as DNA, the CDR3 is TGTGCCAGCAGCCCCGGACAGCCAAGCTCCTATAATTCACCCCTCCACTTT. Amino acids: CASSPGQPSSYNSPLHF.

This clone appeared a few times. The gene calls are TRBV18 and TRBJ2-1; 10 bases align to TRBD2. CDR1 KGHSH and CDR2 LQKENI come from the germline V gene. This CDR3 comprises 16 residues. The V segment lost 3 bases and the J segment 1 base; nucleotides outside the gene matches: 3. The CDR3 here is CASSPRTSGSYNEQFF. In DNA, the CDR3 is TGTGCCAGCTCACCCCGGACTAGCGGATCCTACAATGAGCAGTTCTTC. Supplemented by reference TRBV18 and TRBJ2-1, the full variable domain reads NAGVMQNPRHLVRRRGQEARLRCSPMKGHSHVYWYRQLPEEGLKFMVYLQKENIIDESGMPKERFSAEFPKEGPSILRIQQVVRGDSAAYFCASSPRTSGSYNEQFFGPGTRLTVL.

This sequence joins TRBV5-4 and TRBJ2-3; 9 nucleotides line up with TRBD2. The CDR3 loop spans 16 amino acids. Germline CDR1 reads SGHNT; CDR2 reads YYREEE (reference sequence). V lost 0 bases and J lost 3; bases outside the gene matches: 5. The CDR3 sequence is CASSLVGLAGTDTQYF. The CDR3 DNA reads TGTGCCAGCAGCTTGGTGGGACTAGCCGGGACAGATACGCAGTATTTT.

The DNA of the CDR3 is TGTGCCAGCAGCTTAGGGGTAGCGGGGGGGCGCAATGAGCAGTTCTTC. As protein: CASSLGVAGGRNEQFF. The V and J genes are TRBV7-2 and TRBJ2-1; 11 bases line up with TRBD2. The CDR3 runs 16 residues. CDR1 is SGHTA and CDR2 is FQGNSA in the germline V gene. With 1 base clipped from V and 6 bases from J, the junction kept 5 bases outside the gene matches.

This clone was picked up a small number of times. The chain employs TRBV3-1 (or the pseudogene TRBV3-2) and TRBJ2-5, with D tentatively TRBD2 (6 bases). CDR1 and CDR2 (germline): LGHDT, YNNKEL (reference sequence). V was shortened by 7 bases and J by 0 bases, with 15 bases between the two germline ends. The CDR3 has 15 residues. The CDR3 region is CASTLSGIYQETQYF. DNA of the CDR3: TGTGCCAGCACCCTTAGCGGAATATACCAAGAGACCCAGTACTTC.

The chain joins TRBV28 to TRBJ1-1; D might be TRBD1 (5 bases). Germline V gene sequence: CDR1 MDHEN, CDR2 SYDVKM. With 7 bases removed from V and 4 bases from J, the gap between germline ends came to 13 bases. This CDR3 is 13 amino acids long. As DNA, the CDR3 is TGTGCCAGCACCCTCCGACAGCTCACTGAAGCTTTCTTT. The encoded protein is CASTLRQLTEAFF.

This chain links TRBV5-1 with TRBJ2-1; D gene uncertain. CDR3 size: 14 residues. Germline lookup yields CDR1 SGHRS and CDR2 YFSETQ. The ends were cut back, 0 bases at V and 8 bases at J, with 12 bases in the middle. CDR3 protein: CASSLGSSGDEQFF. The CDR3 nucleotides are TGCGCCAGCAGCTTGGGGAGTTCCGGCGATGAGCAGTTCTTC. The complete variable domain, with remaining parts taken from reference TRBV5-1 and TRBJ2-1, reads KAGVTQTPRYLIKTRGQQVTLSCSPISGHRSVSWYQQTPGQGLQFLFEYFSETQRNKGNFPGRFSGRQFSNSRSEMNVSTLELGDSALYLCASSLGSSGDEQFFGPGTRLTVL.

V is TRBV11-1 and J is TRBJ2-3; 7 bases agree with TRBD2. CDR1 is SGHAT and CDR2 is FQDESV in the germline V gene (reference sequence). V trimming: 5 bases; J trimming: 3 bases; junction bases outside the gene matches: 11. The CDR3 spans 16 residues. The CDR3 DNA is TGTGCCAGCAGCAGACTAGCCCCTCGAGGGACAGATACGCAGTATTTT. Its translation is CASSRLAPRGTDTQYF.

The J gene is TRBJ2-3, the V gene TRBV5-5, with 12 bases identical to TRBD2. The CDR3 is 16 residues long. V was clipped by 4 bases and J by 6 bases; unmatched bases: 9. The germline CDR1 and CDR2 sequences are SGHKS and YYEKEE (reference sequence). CDR3 in DNA: TGTGCCAGCAGCCCGCCTCTAGCGGGGGGGCGGGATACGCAGTATTTT. It is translated as CASSPPLAGGRDTQYF.

The chain carries TRBV7-3 and TRBJ2-1; 8 positions match TRBD2. Trimming cost V 5 bases and J 0 bases; bases outside gene matches: 6. Looked up from germline, CDR1 is SGHTA and CDR2 is FQGTGA. The CDR3 extends over 16 amino acids. The CDR3 sequence is CASSRTSSSSYNEQFF. CDR3 bases: TGTGCCAGCAGCCGGACTAGCTCGAGCTCCTACAATGAGCAGTTCTTC.

The V and J genes are TRBV4-2 and TRBJ1-1; 11 nucleotides match TRBD1. Per the germline V gene, CDR1 is LGHNA and CDR2 is YNFKEQ. The length of the CDR3 is 18 residues. The ends lost 4 bases at V and 5 bases at J; junction bases unmatched: 15. CDR3: CASSPRTGGEYLRTEAFF. The DNA for the CDR3 is TGTGCCAGCAGCCCGAGGACAGGGGGCGAATATTTGAGAACTGAAGCTTTCTTT.

This chain joins TRBV5-4 and TRBJ2-5, with 11 positions matching TRBD2. The V segment lost 4 bases and the J segment 4 bases; nucleotides outside the gene matches: 6. The CDR3 loop spans 15 amino acids. Germline CDR1 SGHNT, CDR2 YYREEE (reference sequence). CDR3 in DNA: TGTGCCAGCAGCCTTGGGACTAGCGGAGGAGAGACCCAGTACTTC. The encoded protein is CASSLGTSGGETQYF.

V is TRBV14 and J is TRBJ1-3, with D perhaps TRBD1 (5 bases). The germline V and J ends were trimmed by 4 bases and 2 bases, with 15 bases remaining between them. Germline CDR1 reads SGHDN; CDR2 reads FVKESK. CDR3 length equals 16 residues. CDR3 sequence: CASSPRRGPPGNTIYF. In DNA form, the CDR3 reads TGTGCCAGCAGCCCCCGGCGGGGACCTCCTGGAAACACCATATATTTT.

CDR3 in amino acids: CASGTGEETQYF. DNA of the CDR3: TGCGCCAGCGGGACAGGGGAAGAGACCCAGTACTTC. The chain uses TRBV5-1 and TRBJ2-5; TRBD1 aligns across 10 bases. The germline CDR1 and CDR2 sequences are SGHRS and YFSETQ. The CDR3 is made up of 12 amino acids. The trim removed 7 bases at V and 3 bases at J, leaving 0 bases unmatched.

This clone was recorded only once. The chain employs TRBV14 and TRBJ2-6; tentatively, D is TRBD1 (5 bases). CDR1 SGHDN and CDR2 FVKESK come from the germline V gene. This CDR3 has 15 residues. Trimming stripped 2 bases from V and 4 bases from J, with 9 bases between. The DNA of the CDR3 is TGTGCCAGCAGCCAACGGGCAGGGGGGGCCAACGTCCTGACTTTC. Amino acids: CASSQRAGGANVLTF.